A single sample gave rise to the 12 T cell receptor beta chains below, sequenced in a study of cytomegalovirus exposure and HLA in healthy donors. Primers for the PCR totalled 60 Vbeta and 13 Jbeta. Sequenced by immunoSEQ multiplex PCR; TCRdb stores in-frame clones only, minus some. The data contain under 200,000 clones, roughly 84% of them singletons. The sequencing input was PBMCs. Receptor source: a male donor in good health and CMV-seronegative.

The chain joins TRBV14 to TRBJ2-1, with TRBD2 matching 11 bases. Germline assignment: CDR1 SGHDN and CDR2 FVKESK. The CDR3 runs to 14 residues. The ends lost 10 bases at V and 8 bases at J; junction bases unmatched: 10. The CDR3 loop reads CATGSGGAGHEQFF. CDR3 coding DNA: TGTGCCACAGGTAGCGGGGGGGCCGGGCATGAGCAGTTCTTC.

Written as DNA, the CDR3 is TGCGCCAGCAGCTTGGGGGGGACAGGTATCAATGAGCAGTTCTTC. As protein: CASSLGGTGINEQFF. The chain uses TRBV5-1 and TRBJ2-1; 8 nucleotides line up with TRBD1. V trimming: 0 bases; J trimming: 6 bases; junction bases outside the gene matches: 5. Looked up from germline, CDR1 is SGHRS and CDR2 is YFSETQ. The CDR3 is made up of 15 amino acids.

CDR3 sequence reads: CASITGYNQPQHF. In DNA form, the CDR3 reads TGTGCCAGCATTACAGGGTACAATCAGCCCCAGCATTTT. The chain links TRBV28 to TRBJ1-5; tentatively, D is TRBD1 (6 bases). The CDR3 length is 13 residues. Germline CDR1 and CDR2: MDHEN and SYDVKM. Trimming took 7 bases from V and 3 from J, leaving 10 bases between them.

V and J are TRBV7-3 and TRBJ2-3; 8 bases match TRBD2. Germline trimming cut 4 bases from V and 2 bases from J; bases unmatched to any gene: 5. Germline CDR1 and CDR2: SGHTA and FQGTGA. The CDR3 is 15 amino acids. The CDR3 loop reads CASSSVAGYTDTQYF. In DNA form, the CDR3 reads TGTGCCAGCAGCTCGGTAGCGGGGTACACAGATACGCAGTATTTT.

The rearrangement links TRBV19 to TRBJ1-5; 10 bases map to TRBD1. The CDR3 extends over 15 amino acids. CDR1 is LNHDA, CDR2 SQIVND, per germline (reference sequence). The V segment lost 4 bases and the J segment 5 bases; nucleotides outside the gene matches: 5. The CDR3 loop is CASSKDRGLYQPQHF. In DNA, the CDR3 is TGTGCCAGTAGTAAAGACAGGGGGCTGTATCAGCCCCAGCATTTT.

This chain uses TRBV2 with TRBJ2-3, with D maybe TRBD1 (6 bases). This CDR3 has 13 residues. Germline V CDR1 and CDR2: SNHLY, FYNNEI. V was pared by 8 bases and J by 2 bases, with 11 bases between. As DNA, the CDR3 is TGTGCCAGCTCTACAGGGATCACAGATACGCAGTATTTT. Translating gives CASSTGITDTQYF.

This clone was counted only a few times. This chain joins TRBV25-1 and TRBJ2-1, with 8 bases identical to TRBD1. Germline V lookup: CDR1 MGHDK, CDR2 SYGVNS. The CDR3 spans 17 residues. V lost 4 bases to trimming and J lost 7 bases; unmatched junction nucleotides: 15. In DNA, the CDR3 is TGTGCCAGCAGTGCCCCTACCGGGACAGGCCGAAGAAATGAGCAGTTCTTC. The encoded protein is CASSAPTGTGRRNEQFF.

The chain carries TRBV5-1 and TRBJ1-3; D might be TRBD1 (6 bases). The CDR3 sequence is 17 residues long. Germline CDR1 and CDR2: SGHRS and YFSETQ. V was shortened by 0 bases and J by 1 base, with 14 bases between the two germline ends. CDR3 protein: CASSLAIGQNSGNTIYF. DNA for the CDR3: TGCGCCAGCAGCTTGGCAATTGGACAGAATTCTGGAAACACCATATATTTT.

This sequence joins TRBV21-1 and TRBJ2-2; TRBD1 is the table's D call and was not checked against the DNA. TRBV21-1 is a recognized pseudogene. This CDR3 contains 16 residues. As DNA, the CDR3 is TGTGCCAGCAGACCCGGGACAGGGTGGGGCACCGGGGAGCTGTTTTTT. Translated, it gives CASRPGTGWGTGELFF.

The DNA for the CDR3 is TGTGCCAGCAGCTATATGTTGCGGACTAGCGGAAGCACAGATACGCAGTATTTT. This sequence encodes CASSYMLRTSGSTDTQYF. This chain uses TRBV7-2 with TRBJ2-3; 10 bases are shared with TRBD2. After removal of 4 bases from V and 0 bases from J, the junction contained 10 bases not matched to a gene. CDR1 SGHTA and CDR2 FQGNSA come from the germline V gene. The CDR3 is 18 amino acids.

Written as DNA, the CDR3 is TGTGCCAGCAGCTTCGGGACAACCTATGGCACAGATACGCAGTATTTT. Its translation: CASSFGTTYGTDTQYF. J is TRBJ2-3 and V is TRBV7-9; tentatively, D is TRBD1 (6 bases). Germline-derived CDR1 and CDR2 are SEHNR and FQNEAQ (reference sequence). The CDR3 is 16 amino acids. Trimming took off 3 bases at V and 1 base at J, with 14 bases between the two ends.

This chain connects TRBV27 to TRBJ2-1, with TRBD2 identical over 7 bases. Germline loops: CDR1 MNHEY, CDR2 SMNVEV (reference sequence). This CDR3 is built from 15 residues. J lost 2 bases, V lost 5 bases, and 6 bases had no gene match. Here the CDR3 reads CASSPGTTTYNEQFF. The CDR3 DNA reads as TGTGCCAGCAGTCCAGGGACTACAACCTACAATGAGCAGTTCTTC.